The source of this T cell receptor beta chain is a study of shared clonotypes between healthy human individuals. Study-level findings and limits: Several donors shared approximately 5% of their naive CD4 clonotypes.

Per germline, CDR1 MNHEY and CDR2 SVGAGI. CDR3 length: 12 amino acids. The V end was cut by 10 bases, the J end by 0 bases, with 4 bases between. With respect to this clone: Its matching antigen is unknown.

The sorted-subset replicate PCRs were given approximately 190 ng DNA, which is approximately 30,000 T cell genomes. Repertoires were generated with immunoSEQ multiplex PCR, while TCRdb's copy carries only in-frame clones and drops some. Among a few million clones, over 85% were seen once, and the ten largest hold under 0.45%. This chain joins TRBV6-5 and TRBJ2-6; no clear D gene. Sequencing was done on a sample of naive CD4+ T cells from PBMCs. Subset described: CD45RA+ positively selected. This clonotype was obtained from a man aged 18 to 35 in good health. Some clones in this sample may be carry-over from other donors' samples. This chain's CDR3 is CATLSGANVLTF. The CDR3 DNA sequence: TGTGCCACGCTCTCTGGGGCCAACGTCCTGACTTTC.